A single sample gave rise to the 6 T cell receptor beta chains below, sequenced in a study of CD8+ T cells in alopecia areata. RNA extraction was followed by reverse transcription into cDNA, which acted as the sequencing template. The repertoire was sequenced with immunoSEQ multiplex PCR; TCRdb's copy has only in-frame clones and lacks some. The sample includes some 130,000 clones, approximately 49% of them seen just once. Sequenced here: CD8+ T cells sorted from blood, sampled at week 0. The receptors shown here come from a human donor with alopecia areata.

This clone was picked up a small number of times. This sequence joins TRBV5-6 and TRBJ2-7; D unresolved. Germline-derived CDR1 and CDR2 are SGHDT and YYEEEE. This CDR3 contains 11 residues. V was pared by 2 bases and J by 2 bases, with 2 bases between. The DNA for the CDR3 is TGTGCCAGCAGCTTTACCTACGAGCAGTACTTC. Amino acid sequence: CASSFTYEQYF.

This sequence joins TRBV4-1 and TRBJ1-4; D is perhaps TRBD1 (5 bases). V gave up 3 bases and J gave up 7 bases, with 18 bases separating them. Germline assignment: CDR1 MGHRA and CDR2 YSYEKL. This CDR3 contains 16 residues. The CDR3 DNA sequence: TGCGCCAGCAGCCAGGTAGCAGGGTTCGTCCGTGAAAAACTGTTTTTT. Translation: CASSQVAGFVREKLFF.

The rearrangement uses TRBV27 and TRBJ1-5; 8 positions agree with TRBD1. Losses at the gene ends were 3 bases for V and 6 bases for J; bases not matched to a gene: 4. The V gene's germline CDR1 is MNHEY and CDR2 SMNVEV (reference sequence). This CDR3 is built from 14 residues. CDR3 in DNA: TGTGCCAGCAGTTTTGCTACAGGGGGTCAGCCCCAGCATTTT. It yields the protein CASSFATGGQPQHF.

This clone occurred once. The chain has TRBV5-1 and TRBJ1-2, with D unclear. V gave up 1 base and J gave up 4 bases, with 14 bases separating them. The CDR3 has 15 amino acids. CDR1 is SGHRS, CDR2 YFSETQ, per germline. CDR3 sequence: CASSLSSRSPYGYTF. Here the CDR3 DNA reads TGCGCCAGCAGCTTGAGCAGCCGCAGCCCCTATGGCTACACCTTC.

V and J are TRBV5-6 and TRBJ2-5; 13 bases map to TRBD2. Trimming removed 4 bases from V and 5 bases from J; junction bases left unmatched: 11. CDR3 size: 17 residues. The germline gives CDR1 SGHDT, CDR2 YYEEEE. In DNA form, the CDR3 reads TGTGCCAGCAGCCCAGGACTAGCGGGGGCCCTCGTGGAGACCCAGTACTTC. Translation gives CASSPGLAGALVETQYF. Complete variable domain (other parts from reference TRBV5-6 and TRBJ2-5): DAGVTQSPTHLIKTRGQQVTLRCSPKSGHDTVSWYQQALGQGPQFIFQYYEEEERQRGNFPDRFSGHQFPNYSSELNVNALLLGDSALYLCASSPGLAGALVETQYFGPGTRLLVL.

This clone has only a few counts. The chain carries TRBV4-2 and TRBJ2-2; D perhaps matches TRBD2 (6 bases). The germline V gene encodes CDR1 LGHNA and CDR2 YNFKEQ. CDR3 size: 12 residues. Trimming stripped 4 bases from V and 6 bases from J, with 6 bases between. The CDR3 is CASSPGAGELFF. Written as DNA, the CDR3 is TGTGCCAGCAGCCCGGGGGCCGGGGAGCTGTTTTTT.